A selection of T cell receptor beta chains follows, all from one sample in a study of blood T cell repertoires in COVID-19. Using immunoSEQ multiplex PCR, the repertoire was profiled, and TCRdb retains in-frame clones only, with some absent. The repertoire holds some 83,000 clones, with about 86% as singletons. The sample comprised peripheral blood. Receptor source: a man at least 80 years old with acute or convalescent COVID-19. The CDR3 runs from the conserved cysteine through the conserved F or W. D genes are given only for firm matches. Clone size, where shown, is once, few, many, or a class for clones that have expanded.

>.|TRBJ2-3|TRBV5-4|TRBD1
TGTGCCAGCAGCACCCCGAAGACAGGGAGCACAGATACGCAGTATTTT
CASSTPKTGSTDTQYF
>few|TRBJ2-3|TRBV6-1|.
TGTGCCAGCAGTGATATCTCAGATACGCAGTATTTT
CASSDISDTQYF
>.|TRBJ1-6|TRBV7-9|TRBD1
TGTGCCAGCAGCCACCGGGACAGTCCGAATTCACCCCTCCACTTT
CASSHRDSPNSPLHF
>.|TRBJ1-2|TRBV12-3/TRBV12-4|.
TGTGCCAGCAGTATACAGGGCTTTGGCTACACCTTC
CASSIQGFGYTF
>once|TRBJ1-5|TRBV15|.
TGTGCCACCAGCAAGAGTGGGGCAGGGGTTAGCAATCAGCCCCAGCATTTT
CATSKSGAGVSNQPQHF
>.|TRBJ2-1|TRBV27|TRBD2
TGTGCCAGCGGACGGAGATGGGAGGGCCTAAATAATGAGCAGTTCTTC
CASGRRWEGLNNEQFF
>few|TRBJ2-5|TRBV28|TRBD1
TGTGCCAGCAGCACCTCGGACAGGGCGGAGGTCGATGGGGAGACCCAGTACTTC
CASSTSDRAEVDGETQYF
>.|TRBJ2-2|TRBV28|TRBD1
TGTGCCAGCAGCCGTGGGGACAGCGCGAACACCGGGGAGCTGTTTTTT
CASSRGDSANTGELFF
>.|TRBJ2-7|TRBV6-1|TRBD1
TGTGCCAGCAGTGAGCCGGGACAGAGGCCCTACGAGCAGTACTTC
CASSEPGQRPYEQYF
>.|TRBJ2-4|TRBV5-1|.
TGCGCCAGCAGCTTGGCCGCTGGTGGCAACATTCAGTACTTC
CASSLAAGGNIQYF
>once|TRBJ1-3|TRBV19|.
TGTGCCAGTAGTATCCTCCCCTCTGGAAACACCATATATTTT
CASSILPSGNTIYF
>.|TRBJ1-1|TRBV28|.
TGTGCCAGCGGGCAGTCCTCGCGTGAAGCTTTCTTT
CASGQSSREAFF
>.|TRBJ2-7|TRBV20-1|TRBD1
TGCAGTGCTAGTAGGACAGGGGGCGCGTCCGAGCAGTACTTC
CSASRTGGASEQYF
>.|TRBJ1-5|TRBV2|.
TGTGCCAGCACCCCTCAAGGGGTAGGCAATCAGCCCCAGCATTTT
CASTPQGVGNQPQHF
>.|TRBJ1-2|TRBV5-1|.
TGCGCCAGCAGCTACGACGGACAGACTAACTATGGCTACACCTTC
CASSYDGQTNYGYTF
>.|TRBJ2-4|TRBV27|.
TGTGCCAGCAGCGTTTTGTTTGGGGAGGCCAAAAACATTCAGTACTTC
CASSVLFGEAKNIQYF
>.|TRBJ2-2|TRBV11-3|TRBD1
TGTGCCAGCAGCCTAGGACAGGGGGACACCGGGGAGCTGTTTTTT
CASSLGQGDTGELFF
>.|TRBJ1-5|TRBV7-6|.
TGTGCCAGCAGTCAGACAGGATTGTCACAGCCCCAGCATTTT
CASSQTGLSQPQHF